The sequence of this T cell receptor beta chain was determined in a study of blood T cell repertoires in COVID-19. Study context: Sites across the United States, Italy and Spain contributed samples from acute and convalescent COVID-19.

A single count supports this clone. In the authors' methods: Using reference gene primer amplification, nucleated cell counts were estimated. TCRdb's table, derived via immunoSEQ multiplex PCR, lists solely in-frame clones and lacks some. The V and J calls and clone size come from that table; D and trimming were worked out from the DNA. This table holds about 210,000 clones, 89% found once. The receptor comes from a woman aged 40 to 49 with acute or convalescent COVID-19. Source material: peripheral blood.

The CDR3 loop is CASSPTRRGGRETQYF. CDR3 coding DNA: TGTGCCAGCAGCCCCACTAGGCGGGGGGGCCGTGAGACCCAGTACTTC. The chain uses TRBV3-1 (or the pseudogene TRBV3-2) and TRBJ2-5, with 9 bases fitting TRBD2. The ends lost 4 bases at V and 5 bases at J; junction bases unmatched: 11. CDR1 and CDR2 (germline): LGHDT, YNNKEL (reference sequence). The CDR3 is 16 residues long.